The 17 T cell receptor beta chains given below trace back to one sample, sequenced in a study of T-cell reconstitution after alpha-beta-depleted transplantation in children. Unique molecular identifiers tagged the TCRbeta library. TCRdb itself ran the PCR reads through MiXCR, one entry per CDR3 protein. The repertoire consists of around 490,000 distinct CDR3 sequences, with roughly an eighth occurring once and the leading ten covering around 15%. Here the sequenced sample was PBMCs, mostly from graft donor cells, taken 180 days after TCRalphabeta/CD19-depleted stem cell transplant. These receptors were taken from a female patient between 2 and 15 years old who had a stem cell transplant for aplastic anemia, so the T cells may come from the graft donor.

This clonotype was counted a few times. The chain uses TRBV4-3 and TRBJ2-6; D is undetermined. V was pared by 0 bases and J by 9 bases, with 12 bases between. Germline V gives CDR1 LGHNA, CDR2 YSLEER. This CDR3 spans 15 amino acids. The CDR3 DNA reads as TGCGCCAGCAGCCAAGAAAGGTACCGTCTCAACGTCCTGACTTTC. Amino acid sequence: CASSQERYRLNVLTF.

This sequence joins TRBV6-2 or TRBV6-3 and TRBJ2-1; D gene uncertain. V dropped 2 bases and J dropped 9 bases, with 11 bases sitting between them. The germline gives CDR1 MNHEY, CDR2 SVGEGT. The CDR3 covers 13 residues. The CDR3 region is CASSYDGYLEQFF. Written as DNA, the CDR3 is TGTGCCAGCAGTTACGACGGATACCTTGAGCAGTTCTTC.

The sample holds a few counts of this clonotype. The chain couples TRBV7-6 to TRBJ1-2; TRBD1 is a possible D gene (5 bases). Germline loops: CDR1 SGHVS, CDR2 FNYEAQ. Trimming removed 6 bases from V and 6 bases from J, with 17 bases in between. CDR3 length equals 14 residues. For the CDR3, the DNA is TGTGCCAGCAGGTCTACAGGTCCGAACAATGGCTACACCTTC. Protein sequence: CASRSTGPNNGYTF.

V usage is TRBV20-1 and J usage is TRBJ2-7, with 16 nucleotides matching TRBD2. The CDR3 is 17 amino acids. Germline lookup yields CDR1 DFQATT and CDR2 SNEGSKA (reference sequence). V trimming: 6 bases; J trimming: 3 bases; junction bases outside the gene matches: 11. The CDR3 DNA reads TGCAGTGCCCCGGGACTAGCGGGAGGGCCTGAGTTCTACGAGCAGTACTTC. Protein sequence: CSAPGLAGGPEFYEQYF.

The gene calls are TRBV12-3 or TRBV12-4 and TRBJ2-3, with TRBD2 identical over 9 bases. The CDR3 is made up of 16 amino acids. J lost 5 bases, V lost 7 bases, and 13 bases had no gene match. Here the CDR3 reads CASTVRRREGEDTQYF. The DNA of the CDR3 is TGTGCCAGCACTGTAAGAAGGCGGGAGGGCGAAGATACGCAGTATTTT.

The CDR3 bases are TGTGCCAGCAGTTACAGGGGAGCATGGGAGCAGTACTTC. It codes for CASSYRGAWEQYF. The rearrangement uses TRBV12-3 or TRBV12-4 and TRBJ2-7; 7 nucleotides match TRBD1. Unmatched junction bases numbered 7, after V lost 4 bases and J lost 7 bases. The CDR3 spans 13 residues.

The chain combines TRBV7-9 with TRBJ2-2, with a possible D match to TRBD2 (5 bases). The CDR3 runs 15 residues. From germline, CDR1 is SEHNR and CDR2 FQNEAQ (reference sequence). V dropped 2 bases and J dropped 4 bases, with 11 bases sitting between them. The CDR3 nucleotides read TGTGCCAGCAGCTTATCGGGGTTGCGCACCGGGGAGCTGTTTTTT. Its translation: CASSLSGLRTGELFF.

This clonotype has just a few counts. The V call is TRBV5-1, the J call TRBJ2-1; 11 bases agree with TRBD2. In germline, CDR1 is SGHRS, CDR2 YFSETQ. V lost 0 bases, J lost 7 bases, and 6 bases stayed unmatched. The CDR3 covers 16 residues. CDR3 loop: CASSLALAGGWNEQFF. Here the CDR3 DNA reads TGCGCCAGCAGCTTGGCCCTAGCGGGAGGTTGGAATGAGCAGTTCTTC.

Ten or more counts support this clonotype. The gene calls are TRBV29-1 and TRBJ2-4; 9 bases are shared with TRBD2. V shed 3 bases and J 7 bases; nucleotides not matched to a gene: 13. The CDR3 loop spans 16 amino acids. The V gene's germline CDR1 is SQVTM and CDR2 ANQGSEA. The CDR3 sequence: CSVDLAGFEGLNIQYF. The CDR3 DNA reads as TGCAGCGTTGATCTAGCGGGATTTGAAGGACTTAACATTCAGTACTTC.

This chain links TRBV15 with TRBJ1-2; 7 bases fit TRBD1. V gave up 5 bases and J gave up 7 bases; unmatched junction bases: 13. Germline V lookup: CDR1 LNHNV, CDR2 YYDKDF (reference sequence). The CDR3 spans 15 residues. The CDR3 is CATSHSQGVIGGYTF. Written as DNA, the CDR3 is TGTGCCACCAGCCATAGCCAGGGGGTGATAGGTGGCTACACCTTC.

This clonotype was counted at least ten times. The rearrangement joins TRBV5-1 to TRBJ2-7; 7 nucleotides agree with TRBD2. This CDR3 contains 14 residues. CDR1 is SGHRS and CDR2 is YFSETQ in the germline V gene. V was clipped by 4 bases and J by 2 bases; unmatched bases: 6. CDR3 DNA: TGCGCCAGCAGCCATAGCGGGCCGACCTACGAGCAGTACTTC. Residues: CASSHSGPTYEQYF.

V usage is TRBV4-3 and J usage is TRBJ2-2, with TRBD2 as a possible D gene (5 bases). Trimming left V 4 bases short and J 5 bases short, with 14 bases between. Germline lookup yields CDR1 LGHNA and CDR2 YSLEER. The CDR3 spans 15 residues. The CDR3 region has the DNA TGCGCCAGCAGCCCCCGGACTCCGCCAACCGGGGAGCTGTTTTTT. This translates into CASSPRTPPTGELFF.

The chain links TRBV9 to TRBJ2-4; 11 bases are shared with TRBD1. Germline V CDR1 and CDR2: SGDLS, YYNGEE. The CDR3 is 16 residues long. The J segment lost 0 bases and the V segment lost 2 bases, leaving 1 base of the junction unmatched. Here the CDR3 DNA reads TGTGCCAGCAGCGTGGGACAGGGGGGAGCCAAAAACATTCAGTACTTC. It codes for CASSVGQGGAKNIQYF.

In this sample, this clonotype turned up a few times. The V call is TRBV7-9, the J call TRBJ2-5, with TRBD2 identical over 7 bases. Germline V gene sequence: CDR1 SEHNR, CDR2 FQNEAQ (reference sequence). CDR3 length: 14 residues. V lost 3 bases to trimming and J lost 4 bases; unmatched junction nucleotides: 5. The CDR3 loop is CASSFGGSRETQYF. Written as DNA, the CDR3 is TGTGCCAGCAGCTTTGGCGGGAGTCGAGAGACCCAGTACTTC.

This sequence joins TRBV19 and TRBJ1-2; D unresolved. The CDR3 sequence is 16 residues long. The V and J ends lost 9 bases and 6 bases respectively, with 26 bases between them. The germline V gene encodes CDR1 LNHDA and CDR2 SQIVND (reference sequence). The CDR3 DNA reads as TGTGCCAGCAGAACCACCCGACGGGGAAGATCTCATGGCTACACCTTC. The encoded protein is CASRTTRRGRSHGYTF.

The chain uses TRBV19 and TRBJ2-5; no clear D. The CDR3 has 15 amino acids. The V end lost 5 bases, the J end lost 5 bases, and 18 bases lay between the germline ends. CDR1 and CDR2 (germline): LNHDA, SQIVND (reference sequence). Here the CDR3 reads CASSLVTGVSETQYF. The CDR3 nucleotides are TGTGCCAGTAGTCTGGTGACGGGTGTGTCGGAGACCCAGTACTTC.

This clonotype turned up a few times. The chain carries TRBV5-1 and TRBJ2-3; a possible D gene is TRBD2 (5 bases). This CDR3 is built from 17 residues. CDR1 and CDR2 (germline): SGHRS, YFSETQ. Trimming pared 0 bases from V and 4 bases from J, leaving 18 bases between. CDR3 region: CASSLAGKVESPDTQYF. The CDR3 DNA is TGCGCCAGCAGCTTGGCCGGGAAGGTTGAAAGCCCAGATACGCAGTATTTT.